Shown below are 24 T cell receptor beta chains from a single sample sequenced in a study of T cell clonotyping in hematopoietic cell transplantation. The time point here: recipient sample about 28 days before transplant, after cytoreduction. Some clones are missing from TCRdb's copy, which holds only in-frame ones; the method was immunoSEQ multiplex PCR. The table includes tens of thousands of clones, about 96% detected once. Specimen: peripheral blood mononuclear cells, collected before stem cell transplant. The receptors come from a woman aged 50 to 65 with acute myeloid leukemia. Some clones in this sample may be carry-over from other donors' samples.

This rearrangement joins TRBV28 to TRBJ1-5; a possible D gene is TRBD1 (5 bases). Per germline, CDR1 MDHEN and CDR2 SYDVKM. With 2 bases removed from V and 3 bases from J, the gap between germline ends came to 11 bases. CDR3 size: 15 residues. The CDR3 loop is CASSLADSDNQPQHF. The CDR3 DNA reads as TGTGCCAGCAGTTTAGCAGACAGTGACAATCAGCCCCAGCATTTT.

This clone has only one observation. This chain links TRBV19 with TRBJ1-1; the match to TRBD1 covers 10 bases. V dropped 5 bases and J dropped 4; count of bases not matched to a gene: 7. Germline V gene sequence: CDR1 LNHDA, CDR2 SQIVND (reference sequence). The CDR3 consists of 15 residues. The CDR3 sequence is CASSLIRDRGTEAFF. The CDR3 DNA reads as TGTGCCAGTAGTTTAATCCGGGACAGGGGCACTGAAGCTTTCTTT.

V and J are TRBV6-1 and TRBJ2-4; 8 nucleotides align to TRBD1. CDR3 length: 16 amino acids. CDR1 is MNHNS, CDR2 SASEGT, per germline. J was trimmed by 0 bases and V by 1 base; bases with no gene match: 2. The CDR3 region is CASSEGTGLAKNIQYF. The CDR3 DNA follows: TGTGCCAGCAGTGAAGGGACAGGGCTAGCCAAAAACATTCAGTACTTC.

The chain combines TRBV6-4 with TRBJ2-7, with TRBD1 matching 10 bases. The CDR3 has 15 residues. With V trimmed by 3 bases and J by 3 bases, 5 bases remained unmatched. Germline V gives CDR1 MRHNA, CDR2 SNTAGT. As DNA, the CDR3 is TGTGCCAGCAGTGAACCGGGACAGGGGTTCTACGAGCAGTACTTC. Translating it yields CASSEPGQGFYEQYF.

CDR3 residues: CAWSNSGATEQYF. In DNA, the CDR3 is TGTGCCTGGAGTAATTCAGGAGCGACCGAGCAGTACTTC. The chain links TRBV30 to TRBJ2-7, with unresolved D. The germline V gene has CDR1 GTSNPN and CDR2 SVGIG (reference sequence). This CDR3 region has 13 residues. V was pared by 2 bases and J by 6 bases, with 14 bases between.

This clone showed up just once. The chain is built from TRBV28 and TRBJ1-1; no clear D. Germline values: CDR1 MDHEN, CDR2 SYDVKM. Trimming left V 5 bases short and J 6 bases short, with 10 bases between. This CDR3 is built from 12 residues. CDR3 in DNA: TGTGCCAGCAGTCACACCCTAGCTGAAGCTTTCTTT. Translating gives CASSHTLAEAFF.

This chain links TRBV5-4 with TRBJ1-6, with TRBD1 matching over 7 bases. With 3 bases clipped from V and 9 bases from J, the junction kept 9 bases outside the gene matches. The length of the CDR3 is 15 residues. Germline CDR1 is SGHNT and CDR2 is YYREEE (reference sequence). In DNA, the CDR3 is TGTGCCAGCAGCTCTAGGGCACAGGGGAGTTCACCCCTCCACTTT. This encodes CASSSRAQGSSPLHF.

The DNA for the CDR3 is TGCAGCGTAGGGGGAGCTAGCACAGATACGCAGTATTTT. Protein product: CSVGGASTDTQYF. The genes are TRBV29-1 and TRBJ2-3; tentatively, D is TRBD1 (6 bases). V lost 6 bases and J 0 bases, leaving 10 bases between the germline ends. The germline CDR1 and CDR2 sequences are SQVTM and ANQGSEA. The length of the CDR3 is 13 residues.

The chain couples TRBV14 to TRBJ2-3; D may be TRBD2 (6 bases). CDR1 and CDR2 (germline): SGHDN, FVKESK. Trimming left V 0 bases short and J 12 bases short, with 13 bases between. The CDR3 totals 13 residues. This CDR3 reads CASSQDFRDSQYF. The CDR3 coding sequence is TGTGCCAGCAGCCAAGACTTCCGGGACTCTCAGTATTTT.

V gene TRBV6-1 combines with J gene TRBJ1-2; 8 bases agree with TRBD1. CDR1 MNHNS and CDR2 SASEGT come from the germline V gene. This CDR3 comprises 13 residues. V lost 4 bases and J lost 8; bases outside the gene matches: 6. CDR3: CASSVSRGRGYTF. The DNA of the CDR3 is TGTGCCAGCAGTGTGAGCAGGGGGCGAGGCTACACCTTC.

The rearrangement joins TRBV10-3 to TRBJ2-7; a weak D match, TRBD1 (6 bases). This CDR3 comprises 13 residues. V lost 10 bases, J lost 5 bases, and 18 bases lay in between. Germline assignment: CDR1 ENHRY and CDR2 SYGVKD. The CDR3 loop reads CATNHGDNDEQYF. The CDR3 DNA is TGTGCCACCAATCACGGGGACAACGACGAGCAGTACTTC.

The rearrangement uses TRBV21-1 and TRBJ2-1. TRBV21-1 is designated a pseudogene. The CDR3 extends over 15 amino acids. This chain's CDR3 is CASSNPERSYNEQFF. CDR3 nucleotides: TGTGCCAGCAGCAATCCAGAACGGTCCTACAATGAGCAGTTCTTC.

This clone has a handful of counts. This rearrangement joins TRBV4-1 to TRBJ1-3; D ambiguous. V shed 1 base and J shed 0 bases, with 1 base lying between them. CDR1 and CDR2 (germline): MGHRA, YSYEKL. The CDR3 spans 13 residues. The CDR3 spells CASSQGSGNTIYF. The CDR3 DNA is TGCGCCAGCAGCCAAGGCTCTGGAAACACCATATATTTT.

This clone was recorded once. The chain joins TRBV29-1 to TRBJ1-4, with a tentative D call TRBD1 (5 bases). Trimming took 4 bases from V and 7 from J, leaving 10 bases between them. The CDR3 runs to 12 residues. The germline V gene has CDR1 SQVTM and CDR2 ANQGSEA. The CDR3 sequence is CSVAGTGEKLFF. The CDR3 bases are TGCAGCGTTGCAGGGACGGGTGAAAAACTGTTTTTT.

The rearrangement uses TRBV5-5 and TRBJ2-6; 9 bases are shared with TRBD1. The CDR3 consists of 18 residues. V lost 4 bases and J lost 0; bases outside the gene matches: 8. Looked up from germline, CDR1 is SGHKS and CDR2 is YYEKEE (reference sequence). CDR3 sequence reads: CASSLTGGPYSGANVLTF. In nucleotides, the CDR3 is TGTGCCAGCAGCCTCACAGGGGGCCCATACTCTGGGGCCAACGTCCTGACTTTC. The complete variable domain, with remaining parts taken from reference TRBV5-5 and TRBJ2-6, reads DAGVTQSPTHLIKTRGQQVTLRCSPISGHKSVSWYQQVLGQGPQFIFQYYEKEERGRGNFPDRFSARQFPNYSSELNVNALLLGDSALYLCASSLTGGPYSGANVLTFGAGSRLTVL.

The rearrangement joins TRBV9 to TRBJ1-1, with D possibly matching TRBD1 (6 bases). V lost 3 bases, J lost 8 bases, and 14 bases lay in between. CDR3 length: 13 amino acids. CDR1 and CDR2 from the germline V gene are SGDLS and YYNGEE. The CDR3 spells CASSGDRRGEAFF. The CDR3 region has the DNA TGTGCCAGCAGCGGCGACAGGAGGGGCGAAGCTTTCTTT.

This rearrangement joins TRBV1 to TRBJ1-1. TRBV1 is flagged as a pseudogene. CDR3 length equals 15 residues. The CDR3 DNA sequence: TGCACCAGCAGCCAAGATAAGGGTTTGAACACTGAAGCTTTCTTT. Protein sequence: CTSSQDKGLNTEAFF.

V usage is TRBV6-5 and J usage is TRBJ2-1, with 12 bases lining up with TRBD2. The CDR3 is 14 amino acids. Germline assignment: CDR1 MNHEY and CDR2 SVGAGI. V shed 2 bases, J shed 11 bases, and the junction held 4 bases outside the gene matches. The CDR3 DNA sequence: TGTGCCAGCAGTTACGGGCTAGCGGGGGGGCAGCAGTTCTTC. It translates to CASSYGLAGGQQFF.

The rearrangement uses TRBV19 and TRBJ2-1; 8 bases line up with TRBD2. CDR3 length: 15 amino acids. CDR1 and CDR2 from the germline V gene are LNHDA and SQIVND (reference sequence). With V trimmed by 1 base and J by 6 bases, 5 bases remained unmatched. CDR3 in amino acids: CASSIGVAGFNEQFF. The CDR3, as DNA: TGTGCCAGTAGTATAGGAGTAGCGGGGTTCAATGAGCAGTTCTTC.

The chain couples TRBV29-1 to TRBJ1-2; D gene unclear. CDR1 SQVTM and CDR2 ANQGSEA come from the germline V gene. V was pared by 0 bases and J by 5 bases, with 10 bases between. The CDR3 is 13 amino acids. This CDR3 reads CSVEEQDEYGYTF. In DNA form, the CDR3 reads TGCAGCGTTGAAGAGCAGGACGAATATGGCTACACCTTC.

Concerning this clone: Its ends do not fully match the called genes, so a read error is possible. The J gene is TRBJ2-7, the V gene TRBV29-1, with 12 bases identical to TRBD1. Germline loops: CDR1 SQVTM, CDR2 ANQGSEA. This CDR3 comprises 14 residues. The CDR3 nucleotides read TGCAGCGCTGAAGGGACAGGGGGCTTTTCCGAGCAGTACTTC. This translates into CSAEGTGGFSEQYF.

This clone was found once. The V gene is TRBV30, the J gene TRBJ2-5, with a possible D match to TRBD2 (6 bases). Germline CDR1 reads GTSNPN; CDR2 reads SVGIG (reference sequence). V was clipped by 7 bases and J by 5 bases, with 14 bases between them. CDR3 size: 12 residues. This CDR3 reads CASHPGDETQYF. CDR3 bases: TGTGCCTCTCACCCGGGGGACGAGACCCAGTACTTC. Full variable domain (remainder filled in from reference TRBV30 and TRBJ2-5): SQTIHQWPATLVQPVGSPLSLECTVEGTSNPNLYWYRQAAGRGLQLLFYSVGIGQISSEVPQNLSASRPQDRQFILSSKKLLLSDSGFYLCASHPGDETQYFGPGTRLLVL.

This rearrangement joins TRBV6-4 to TRBJ1-1; D perhaps matches TRBD1 (6 bases). There are 13 residues in the CDR3. The V end was cut by 6 bases, the J end by 4 bases, with 12 bases between. CDR1 and CDR2 (germline): MRHNA, SNTAGT. The CDR3: CASRGHEPTEAFF. CDR3 coding DNA: TGTGCCAGCAGGGGACATGAACCCACTGAAGCTTTCTTT.

This clone was seen a single time. The CDR3 reads CSVEAGMNTEAFF. Written as DNA, the CDR3 is TGCAGCGTTGAAGCGGGAATGAACACTGAAGCTTTCTTT. This chain links TRBV29-1 with TRBJ1-1; D is unclear. The germline V and J ends were trimmed by 1 base and 0 bases, with 6 bases remaining between them. Germline CDR1 SQVTM, CDR2 ANQGSEA. This CDR3 comprises 13 residues.